This is a list of T cell receptor beta chains from one sample in a study of shared clonotypes between healthy human individuals. Clones were sequenced by immunoSEQ multiplex PCR, and TCRdb holds only the in-frame ones, with some missing. The sample consists of around 1.9 million clones, about 93% of them appearing once. The sequenced sample was naive CD8+ T cells from PBMCs. These receptor sequences come from a man aged 18-30 years in good health. Some clones in this sample may be carry-over from other donors' samples. The CDR3 runs from the conserved cysteine through the conserved F or W. D genes are given only for firm matches. Size is omitted from some rows. Given values are once, few, many or a class for expanded clones.

TRBV7-6	TRBJ2-1	TRBD2	.	CASSSGSGTSGYNEQFF	TGTGCCAGCAGCTCCGGATCCGGGACTAGCGGATACAATGAGCAGTTCTTC
TRBV7-9	TRBJ2-1	TRBD2	.	CASSSPRASGSDNEQFF	TGTGCCAGCAGCTCTCCCCGGGCTAGCGGGAGTGATAATGAGCAGTTCTTC
TRBV7-9	TRBJ2-2	.	few	CASSFSLEGGELFF	TGTGCCAGCAGCTTCAGCCTAGAAGGCGGGGAGCTGTTTTTT
TRBV23-1	TRBJ1-1	.	.	CASRRGYAEAFF	TGCGCCAGCAGAAGGGGTTACGCTGAAGCTTTCTTT
TRBV9	TRBJ2-3	TRBD2	.	CASSVLASGILGTDTQYF	TGTGCCAGCAGCGTATTGGCTAGCGGGATTTTAGGCACAGATACGCAGTATTTT
TRBV27	TRBJ1-5	.	.	CASSLSVQDPNQPQHF	TGTGCCAGCAGTTTATCCGTACAGGACCCGAATCAGCCCCAGCATTTT
TRBV11-3	TRBJ2-3	TRBD2	.	CASSSRTSGSTADTQYF	TGTGCCAGCAGCTCCCGGACTAGCGGGAGTACCGCAGATACGCAGTATTTT
TRBV9	TRBJ2-1	.	.	CASSVSGASYDEQFF	TGTGCCAGCAGCGTTTCTGGGGCTAGCTACGATGAGCAGTTCTTC
TRBV29-1	TRBJ2-7	TRBD2	.	CSVELPSGRYEQYF	TGCAGCGTTGAATTACCTAGCGGGAGATACGAGCAGTACTTC
TRBV7-9	TRBJ2-7	.	.	CASSLRQNYEQYF	TGTGCCAGCAGCCTAAGACAGAATTACGAGCAGTACTTC
TRBV6-5	TRBJ2-7	.	.	CASSPPGGNEQYF	TGTGCCAGCAGCCCCCCCGGGGGCAACGAGCAGTACTTC
TRBV7-8	TRBJ1-4	.	.	CASSSLGTLGANEKLFF	TGTGCCAGCAGCTCTCTCGGGACACTTGGGGCTAATGAAAAACTGTTTTTT
TRBV6-5	TRBJ1-1	.	.	CASSPRTGFWEEAFF	TGTGCCAGCAGTCCCCGCACGGGGTTTTGGGAAGAAGCTTTCTTT
TRBV7-9	TRBJ1-2	.	.	CASSSFSGLNYGYTF	TGTGCCAGCAGCTCCTTTAGTGGGCTTAACTATGGCTACACCTTC
TRBV11-2	TRBJ1-1	.	.	CASSRYGGNRNTEAFF	TGTGCCAGCAGTCGGTATGGGGGTAATCGGAACACTGAAGCTTTCTTT
TRBV11-2	TRBJ1-5	TRBD1	.	CASSLDGTGVNQPQHF	TGTGCCAGCAGCTTAGATGGGACAGGGGTCAATCAGCCCCAGCATTTT
TRBV7-9	TRBJ2-1	TRBD1	.	CASSAKQGRIADEQFF	TGTGCCAGCAGCGCCAAACAGGGGAGAATTGCCGATGAGCAGTTCTTC
TRBV6-6	TRBJ2-3	.	once	CASSYLGTDTQYF	TGTGCCAGCAGTTACCTAGGCACAGATACGCAGTATTTT
TRBV19	TRBJ2-2	TRBD2	.	CDWREGRDRTGELFF	TGCGACTGGCGGGAGGGCCGGGATCGCACCGGGGAGCTGTTTTTT
TRBV28	TRBJ1-2	.	.	CASTPGLYGYTF	TGTGCCAGCACCCCGGGACTATATGGCTACACCTTC
TRBV6-5	TRBJ2-7	.	.	CASKPAPVSYEQYF	TGTGCCAGCAAACCAGCGCCTGTCTCCTACGAGCAGTACTTC
TRBV14	TRBJ2-6	TRBD1	.	CASSLNPGQGAAGANVLTF	TGTGCCAGCAGCCTTAATCCGGGACAGGGGGCTGCTGGGGCCAACGTCCTGACTTTC
TRBV5-1	TRBJ2-1	TRBD1	.	CASSFGTGDPNEQFF	TGCGCCAGCAGCTTCGGGACAGGGGATCCGAATGAGCAGTTCTTC
TRBV6-4	TRBJ1-5	.	.	CASRPSALPNSNQPQHF	TGTGCCAGCAGGCCCTCCGCTCTCCCGAATAGCAATCAGCCCCAGCATTTT
TRBV7-2	TRBJ2-5	.	.	CASSLEFYQETQYF	TGTGCCAGCAGCTTGGAGTTCTACCAAGAGACCCAGTACTTC
TRBV13	TRBJ2-7	TRBD1	.	CASSFKGAYEQYF	TGTGCCAGCAGCTTCAAGGGGGCGTACGAGCAGTACTTC
TRBV11-2	TRBJ2-7	.	.	CASSLIGQEQYF	TGTGCCAGCAGCTTAATCGGGCAGGAGCAGTACTTC
TRBV4-1	TRBJ1-4	.	.	CASSRTQTTNEKLFF	TGCGCCAGCAGCCGAACACAGACCACTAATGAAAAACTGTTTTTT
TRBV7-8	TRBJ1-5	TRBD1	.	CASSLLGGTVDQPQHF	TGTGCCAGCAGCCTTCTCGGAGGGACAGTGGATCAGCCCCAGCATTTT
TRBV30	TRBJ2-5	.	.	CAWSVPASGPENQYF	TGTGCCTGGAGTGTACCGGCTAGTGGACCCGAGAACCAGTACTTC
TRBV10-2	TRBJ2-1	TRBD2	.	CASSVGLAGGEDEQFF	TGCGCCAGCAGTGTCGGACTAGCGGGAGGAGAGGATGAGCAGTTCTTC
TRBV2	TRBJ2-1	TRBD2	.	CASSDPTSALNNEQFF	TGTGCCAGCAGTGACCCCACTAGCGCCCTGAACAATGAGCAGTTCTTC
TRBV9	TRBJ1-1	.	.	CASSVSARNTEAFF	TGTGCCAGCAGCGTATCGGCGCGGAACACTGAAGCTTTCTTT
TRBV10-2	TRBJ2-5	.	.	CASSEAFIVETQYF	TGCGCCAGCAGTGAGGCTTTCATCGTGGAGACCCAGTACTTC
TRBV28	TRBJ2-7	.	.	CASSGAEQYF	TGTGCCAGCAGCGGGGCCGAGCAGTACTTC
TRBV9	TRBJ1-5	.	.	CASSVGGGSQPQHF	TGTGCCAGCAGCGTAGGTGGGGGTAGTCAGCCCCAGCATTTT
TRBV19	TRBJ2-1	TRBD2	once	CASSRLAGGAGNEQFF	TGTGCCAGTAGTAGACTAGCGGGAGGGGCCGGCAATGAGCAGTTCTTC
TRBV9	TRBJ2-5	.	.	CASSNFMGQETQYF	TGTGCCAGCAGCAATTTTATGGGGCAAGAGACCCAGTACTTC
TRBV12-1	TRBJ2-7	.	.	CASSFAGTDRYSYEQYF	TGTGCCAGCAGCTTTGCCGGGACAGACAGGTACTCCTACGAGCAGTACTTC
TRBV9	TRBJ2-7	TRBD1	.	CASSGWDSLNSYEQYF	TGTGCCAGCAGCGGCTGGGACAGCCTAAACTCCTACGAGCAGTACTTC
TRBV10-3	TRBJ1-2	.	.	CAISDLGNYGYTF	TGTGCCATCAGTGATCTGGGTAACTATGGCTACACCTTC
TRBV27	TRBJ2-3	.	.	CASSLFRGYTDTQYF	TGTGCCAGCAGTTTATTTCGGGGATACACAGATACGCAGTATTTT
TRBV2	TRBJ1-2	.	.	CASVRTANYGYTF	TGTGCCAGCGTTAGGACAGCAAACTATGGCTACACCTTC
TRBV6-5	TRBJ2-1	TRBD2	.	CASSLTSGKGNEQFF	TGTGCCAGCAGCCTAACTAGCGGGAAGGGCAATGAGCAGTTCTTC
TRBV10-3	TRBJ2-3	TRBD1	once	CAISHTSGTGVSDTQYF	TGTGCCATCAGTCATACCTCCGGGACAGGGGTGTCAGATACGCAGTATTTT
TRBV9	TRBJ2-1	.	.	CASSVEGYNEQFF	TGTGCCAGCAGCGTAGAGGGGTACAATGAGCAGTTCTTC
TRBV10-3	TRBJ2-1	.	.	CAILDSYNEQFF	TGTGCCATCCTGGACAGCTACAATGAGCAGTTCTTC
TRBV27	TRBJ1-4	.	.	CASAVVRTVHNEKLFF	TGTGCCAGCGCCGTGGTTAGGACAGTACATAATGAAAAACTGTTTTTT
TRBV9	TRBJ2-6	.	once	CASSVGAGANVLTF	TGTGCCAGCAGCGTTGGGGCTGGGGCCAACGTCCTGACTTTC
TRBV2	TRBJ1-2	.	few	CASSPGEGIYGYTF	TGTGCCAGCAGCCCAGGGGAGGGGATCTATGGCTACACCTTC
TRBV19	TRBJ1-1	.	.	CASSIIPTGPWTEAFF	TGTGCCAGTAGTATTATCCCAACAGGGCCGTGGACTGAAGCTTTCTTT
TRBV19	TRBJ2-3	TRBD1	.	CASSPGQGASDTQYF	TGTGCCAGTAGTCCAGGACAGGGGGCCTCAGATACGCAGTATTTT
TRBV22-1	TRBJ2-2	.	.	CPGSARPSGRENTGELFF	TGTCCTGGGAGCGCACGCCCTAGCGGGAGAGAGAACACCGGGGAGCTGTTTTTT
TRBV10-3	TRBJ2-7	.	.	CAISEYQSSPVF	TGTGCCATCAGTGAGTATCAGTCTAGCCCTGTTTTC